A single T cell receptor (beta chain) is shown here with its context. Its antigen is undetermined. J gave up 0 bases and V 0 bases, and 2 bases lay outside the gene matches. The CDR3 sequence is 16 residues long. In germline, CDR1 is WSHSY, CDR2 SAAADI. These data belong to a study of shared clonotypes between healthy human individuals. General study findings and limits: A small donor pool kept down the genetic and exposure-history diversity that was represented. Generally, estimated richness proved larger in naive subsets than it did in memory subsets.

Naive CD8 cells lacked CD45RO and underwent positive selection for CCR7, leaving out terminally differentiated effector memory CD45RA+ cells. The study drew its donors from healthy HIV-negative adults without recent acute infections or vaccinations. Splitting of each subset's genomic DNA was done evenly across several immunoSEQ plates. Profiled with immunoSEQ multiplex PCR; TCRdb holds only in-frame clones, not every one. This table holds fewer than 1 million clones, 95% to 97% found once. Source material: naive CD8+ T cells sorted from blood. The clonotype originates from a man aged 25 to 40 in good health. The V and J genes are TRBV10-2 and TRBJ2-1; 7 bases match TRBD2. CDR3 in DNA: TGCGCCAGCAGTGAGTCGCGGGAGAGCTCCTACAATGAGCAGTTCTTC. This translates into CASSESRESSYNEQFF.